These T cell receptor beta chains were read from a single sample in a study of T-cell reconstitution after alpha-beta-depleted transplantation in children. A single record per CDR3 protein comes from TCRdb applying MiXCR to the PCR reads. The table shows 250,000 to 300,000 distinct CDR3 sequences, with 9.5% to 13% occurring only once. The specimen was PBMCs, collected before TCRalphabeta/CD19-depleted stem cell transplant. These receptors originate from a boy less than two years old with acute myeloid leukemia, due to receive a stem cell transplant. CDR3s include the opening cysteine and the closing phenylalanine or tryptophan. D genes are given only for firm matches. Only part of the rows carry a size: once, few, many, or a class if the clone is expanded.

V	D	size	J	DNA	CDR3
TRBV15	.	.	TRBJ2-7	TGTGCCACCAGCAGAGCCCGACAGTCCTACGAGCAGTACTTC	CATSRARQSYEQYF
TRBV12-3/TRBV12-4	.	.	TRBJ2-3	TGTGCCAGCAGTTTTCGGGGAGCGCCCAACGGGGGCACAGATACGCAGTATTTT	CASSFRGAPNGGTDTQYF
TRBV5-1	.	many	TRBJ2-6	TGCGCCAGCAGCTTGACAGGTTTTGGGGCCAACGTCCTGACTTTC	CASSLTGFGANVLTF
TRBV20-1	TRBD2	.	TRBJ2-4	TGCAGTGCTAGCTGGACTAGCGGAAACATTCAGTACTTC	CSASWTSGNIQYF
TRBV11-1	TRBD2	many	TRBJ2-2	TGTGCCAGCAGCTGGGGACTAGCGGGATACACCGGGGAGCTGTTTTTT	CASSWGLAGYTGELFF
TRBV20-1	TRBD2	many	TRBJ2-1	TGCAGTGCTAGTGGCAGGGAGGGGGAGCAGTTCTTC	CSASGREGEQFF
TRBV28	.	many	TRBJ1-1	TGTGCCAGCAGTTCAGCACCGAACACTGAAGCTTTCTTT	CASSSAPNTEAFF
TRBV3-1	TRBD1	few	TRBJ1-4	TGTGCCAGCAGTCCACAGGGGGTAGGAAAACTGTTTTTT	CASSPQGVGKLFF
TRBV24-1	TRBD1	many	TRBJ1-1	TGTGCCACCAGTGATTTGCAGCGGCCAGGGGGGGGCCGGAACACTGAAGCTTTCTTT	CATSDLQRPGGGRNTEAFF
TRBV28	TRBD1	many	TRBJ2-7	TGTGCCAGCAGTTTAGGGACAGGCTACGAGCAGTACTTC	CASSLGTGYEQYF
TRBV11-2	.	many	TRBJ1-1	TGTGCCAGCAGAACCATGAACACTGAAGCTTTCTTT	CASRTMNTEAFF
TRBV28	TRBD2	many	TRBJ2-1	TGTGCCAGCAGTTCCCCCGGGACTAGCGGGAGGGCCCAGCAGTTCTTC	CASSSPGTSGRAQQFF
TRBV5-5	.	many	TRBJ1-2	TGTGCCAGCAGCCGGGAGTCGGGGGGCCTCTATGGCTACACCTTC	CASSRESGGLYGYTF
TRBV12-3/TRBV12-4	TRBD2	many	TRBJ2-1	TGTGCCAGCAGTTTTTTGGGACTAGCGGGCAATGAGCAGTTCTTC	CASSFLGLAGNEQFF
TRBV20-1	.	few	TRBJ1-2	TGCAGTGCTAGAGTAAGGGGACGGCACTATGGCTACACCTTC	CSARVRGRHYGYTF
TRBV5-5	.	many	TRBJ2-2	TGTGCCAGCAGCGTGGGGGTTTACACCGGGGAGCTGTTTTTT	CASSVGVYTGELFF
TRBV20-1	.	many	TRBJ2-7	TGCAGTGCTAGCCGGGACTACGAGCAGTACTTC	CSASRDYEQYF
TRBV7-9	.	many	TRBJ2-4	TGTGCCAGCAGCTCCCCCGGGGAGTTAGCCAAAAACATTCAGTACTTC	CASSSPGELAKNIQYF
TRBV9	.	.	TRBJ2-5	TGTGCCAGCAGCGGCCCTTCGTACCAAGAGACCCAGTACTTC	CASSGPSYQETQYF
TRBV9	.	many	TRBJ2-3	TGTGCCAGCAGCGGACTGGTGGGGACAGATACGCAGTATTTT	CASSGLVGTDTQYF
TRBV7-2	TRBD1	many	TRBJ2-5	TGTGCCAGCAGCTTAATTAGGTTAACAGGGGGTGCAGAGACCCAGTACTTC	CASSLIRLTGGAETQYF
TRBV24-1	TRBD1	many	TRBJ2-5	TGTGCCACCAGTGACCCCAGGGGGCGTCAAGAGACCCAGTACTTC	CATSDPRGRQETQYF
TRBV27	.	once	TRBJ2-3	TGTGCCAGTCGAGCAGGGGCTAGCACAGATACGCAGAATTTT	CASRAGASTDTQNF
TRBV9	.	many	TRBJ2-2	TGTGCCAGCAGCGCGGGGTTATTGAGGTCCACCGGGGAGCTGTTTTTT	CASSAGLLRSTGELFF
TRBV20-1	TRBD2	many	TRBJ2-2	TGCAGTGCTAGACCTACTAGCGGCCCCACCGGGGAGCTGTTTTTT	CSARPTSGPTGELFF
TRBV27	TRBD1	many	TRBJ1-1	TGTGCCAGCAGTTTCGGTGACAGGGGGAACACTGAAGCTTTCTTT	CASSFGDRGNTEAFF
TRBV10-3	TRBD1	.	TRBJ1-1	TGTGCCATCTCAAGAACAGGGGGTGAGGACACTGAAGCTTTCTTT	CAISRTGGEDTEAFF
TRBV12-3/TRBV12-4	TRBD1	many	TRBJ2-1	TGTGCCAGCAGTTTTAGCATGTCAGGGGGTTTCTTC	CASSFSMSGGFF
TRBV5-1	.	many	TRBJ2-1	TGCGCCAGCAGCTTGTGGGGGGCCAGTTCCTACAATGAGCAGTTCTTC	CASSLWGASSYNEQFF
TRBV27	.	.	TRBJ2-7	TGTGCCAGCAGTTTCGCGAAAGATGCCTACGAGCAGTACTTC	CASSFAKDAYEQYF
TRBV4-2	TRBD2	many	TRBJ2-3	TGTGCCAGCAGCCAAGTCTCTAGCGGGGGGGCCCTCACAGATACGCAGTATTTT	CASSQVSSGGALTDTQYF
TRBV11-2	.	few	TRBJ2-1	TGTGCCAGCAGCACCACGAGGCGGAGCTCCTACAATGAGCAGTTCTTC	CASSTTRRSSYNEQFF
TRBV12-3/TRBV12-4	.	.	TRBJ2-7	TGTGCCAGCAGTTTAATCCGGAACTACTACGAGGGGCAGTACTTC	CASSLIRNYYEGQYF
TRBV10-3	TRBD1	many	TRBJ1-2	TGTGCCATCAGTTCGACAGGGGAGAACTATGGCTACACCTTC	CAISSTGENYGYTF
TRBV9	TRBD1	many	TRBJ2-7	TGTGCCAGCAGCGGAAAAAAGACAGGGGGCAGAGACGAGCAGTACTTC	CASSGKKTGGRDEQYF
TRBV9	TRBD2	.	TRBJ2-1	TGTGCCAGCAGCCCGAGAAGGTGGACTAGCGGGGGAGGTGAGCAGTTCTTC	CASSPRRWTSGGGEQFF
TRBV7-3	TRBD1	many	TRBJ2-2	TGTGCCAGCAGCTTAACGAAGGACAGGGGCGGCACCGGGGAGCTGTTTTTT	CASSLTKDRGGTGELFF
TRBV9	.	many	TRBJ1-5	TGTGCCAGCAGCGAATATAGCAATCAGCCCCAGCATTTT	CASSEYSNQPQHF
TRBV12-3/TRBV12-4	.	.	TRBJ2-7	TGTGCCAGCACCCAAGGGGTTAGGGACGAGCAGTACTTC	CASTQGVRDEQYF
TRBV9	.	.	TRBJ2-1	TGTGCCAGCAGCGTCCAGGGGGAGGGGGATGAGCAGTTCTTC	CASSVQGEGDEQFF
TRBV21-1	.	.	TRBJ2-4	TGTGCCAGCGTCAATCGGGGAAGTTACAGGGAGGGCAAAAACATTCAGTACTTC	CASVNRGSYREGKNIQYF
TRBV12-3/TRBV12-4	TRBD2	many	TRBJ2-3	TGTGCCAGCAGTTTAGCCCTACTAGCGTATAGCACAGATACGCAGTATTTT	CASSLALLAYSTDTQYF
TRBV29-1	.	many	TRBJ2-5	TGCAGCGTTGTACAGGGAGGCGCTGAGACCCAGTACTTC	CSVVQGGAETQYF
TRBV6-5	.	many	TRBJ1-2	TGTGCCAGCGGTTTAATAGGATGGGGCTATGGCTACACCTTC	CASGLIGWGYGYTF
TRBV12-3/TRBV12-4	.	many	TRBJ2-7	TGTGCCAGCAGTCTCCCCAGGAGCGGTCACGAGCAGTACTTC	CASSLPRSGHEQYF
TRBV6-2/TRBV6-3	.	many	TRBJ2-3	TGTGCCAGCAGATACAGGTCCCCCTCCACAGATACGCAGTATTTT	CASRYRSPSTDTQYF
TRBV11-2	TRBD1	few	TRBJ2-5	TGTGCCAGCAGCTTAGTCGGGACAGATCAAGAGACCCAGTACTTC	CASSLVGTDQETQYF
TRBV28	.	many	TRBJ2-6	TGTGCCAGCAGTTTCCCCCTCTCTGGGGCCAACGTCCTGACTTTC	CASSFPLSGANVLTF
TRBV27	.	many	TRBJ2-2	TGTGCCAGCAGTTGGGGGTTCGGCACCGGGGAGCTGTTTTTT	CASSWGFGTGELFF
TRBV20-1	.	many	TRBJ2-1	TGCAGTGCTAGAGATCTCCTTAGCGCTTCCGGCGATGAGCAGTTCTTC	CSARDLLSASGDEQFF
TRBV9	TRBD2	few	TRBJ2-1	TGTGCCAGCGGGAGGGGTTACAATGAGCAGTTCTTC	CASGRGYNEQFF
TRBV10-3	.	many	TRBJ2-1	TGTGCCATCAGAGAGCGAAGAGCCTACAATGAGCAGTTCTTC	CAIRERRAYNEQFF
TRBV20-1	.	many	TRBJ2-1	TGCAGTGCACCCCTCTGGAGGGGTTCCAATGAGCAGTTCTTC	CSAPLWRGSNEQFF
TRBV20-1	.	many	TRBJ1-5	TGCAGTGCTAGAGGACCGAGCAATCAGCCCCAGCATTTT	CSARGPSNQPQHF
TRBV7-9	.	many	TRBJ1-2	TGTGCCAGCAGCTTTTCGGGTGGTGGCTACACCTTC	CASSFSGGGYTF